A single sample is the source of the 14 T cell receptor beta chains below, sequenced in a study of graft-versus-host responses after intestinal transplantation. These receptors' antigens are unknown. Here immunoSEQ multiplex PCR was the method, and the copy in TCRdb shows in-frame clones only, minus some. In the table there are fewer than 65,000 clones, around 90% of which are singletons. The sample here was unstimulated CD4+ T cells sorted from spleen or lymph node cells, taken before transplant. These receptors all stem from a human donor who was the organ donor for an intestinal transplant.

This rearrangement joins TRBV10-3 to TRBJ2-1; 9 nucleotides match TRBD1. Germline loops: CDR1 ENHRY, CDR2 SYGVKD. The CDR3 extends over 20 amino acids. Trimming took 2 bases from V and 3 from J; bases not matched to a gene: 17. CDR3 sequence: CAISEKQGAKNQVGYNEQFF. The DNA for the CDR3 is TGTGCCATCAGTGAGAAACAGGGGGCAAAAAACCAAGTGGGCTACAATGAGCAGTTCTTC.

The rearrangement uses TRBV7-6 and TRBJ1-3; the D is unclear. This CDR3 is 11 amino acids long. The germline gives CDR1 SGHVS, CDR2 FNYEAQ. V lost 5 bases and J lost 8, with 7 bases in between. This CDR3 reads CASSIGDTIYF. In DNA, the CDR3 is TGTGCCAGCAGCATCGGAGACACCATATATTTT.

This rearrangement joins TRBV5-8 to TRBJ1-4, with TRBD1 as a possible D gene (6 bases). The CDR3 loop spans 14 amino acids. V shed 1 base and J shed 7 bases, with 11 bases lying between them. Germline CDR1 and CDR2: SGHTS and YDEGEE. CDR3 DNA sequence: TGTGCCAGCAGCTTGCGGGGGGCGCGTGAAAAACTGTTTTTT. It codes for CASSLRGAREKLFF.

Of note for this clone: Other DNA sequences in this specimen translate into the identical CDR3. The chain has TRBV2 and TRBJ2-1; TRBD2 matches at 10 bases. The CDR3 is 16 residues long. CDR1 SNHLY and CDR2 FYNNEI come from the germline V gene. V dropped 3 bases and J dropped 6; count of bases not matched to a gene: 8. CDR3 nucleotides: TGTGCCAGCAGTGAGGCCAGGCTAGCGGGGGTCAATGAGCAGTTCTTC. The encoded protein is CASSEARLAGVNEQFF.

V usage is TRBV6-4 and J usage is TRBJ2-3; 8 nucleotides match TRBD2. This CDR3 has 16 amino acids. The V gene end was trimmed by 0 bases and the J gene end by 5 bases; junction bases not matched to a gene: 7. CDR1 is MRHNA and CDR2 is SNTAGT in the germline V gene. The CDR3 protein is CASSDSMAGGVDTQYF. In DNA form, the CDR3 reads TGTGCCAGCAGTGACTCGATGGCGGGAGGAGTAGATACGCAGTATTTT.

This chain connects TRBV5-8 to TRBJ1-5; unclear D gene. CDR3 size: 14 residues. CDR1 and CDR2 (germline): SGHTS, YDEGEE. Trimming shortened V by 6 bases and J by 5 bases, and 15 bases separated the two germline ends. DNA for the CDR3: TGTGCCAGCATTAAATACCTAAATGATCAGCCCCAGCATTTT. Protein sequence: CASIKYLNDQPQHF.

The chain uses TRBV2 and TRBJ2-7; 7 bases match TRBD2. Trimming cost V 0 bases and J 3 bases; bases outside gene matches: 5. Germline V gene data show CDR1 as SNHLY and CDR2 as FYNNEI. This CDR3 comprises 15 residues. CDR3 bases: TGTGCCAGCAGTGAAGCAGGGCTAGCGGACTACGAGCAGTACTTC. This gives the protein CASSEAGLADYEQYF.

CDR3: CASSRLTGGSTEAFF. CDR3 bases: TGTGCCAGCAGTCGACTCACAGGGGGGTCGACTGAAGCTTTCTTT. V usage is TRBV2 and J usage is TRBJ1-1, with TRBD1 matching 8 bases. The J segment lost 5 bases and the V segment lost 5 bases, leaving 10 bases of the junction unmatched. Germline CDR1 SNHLY, CDR2 FYNNEI. The CDR3 has 15 residues.

This rearrangement joins TRBV6-1 to TRBJ2-5, with a tentative D call TRBD1 (5 bases). The tail of the sequence fits TRBJ2-7 better, so the J call may be wrong. This CDR3 is built from 14 residues. Germline loops: CDR1 MNHNS, CDR2 SASEGT. CDR3 sequence reads: CASGKQVVPYEQYF. In nucleotides, the CDR3 is TGTGCCAGCGGTAAACAGGTAGTACCCTACGAGCAGTACTTC.

The CDR3 is CASSPIGSKGLTDTQYF. Here the CDR3 DNA reads TGTGCCAGCTCACCAATCGGTTCGAAGGGGCTCACAGATACGCAGTATTTT. The V call is TRBV18, the J call TRBJ2-3; TRBD1 might be the D (5 bases). The V end lost 2 bases, the J end lost 2 bases, and 17 bases lay between the germline ends. The germline gives CDR1 KGHSH, CDR2 LQKENI. CDR3 length: 17 residues.

The CDR3 DNA reads TGTGCCAGCGGATCTCCGGGACAGTCGGCAACTAATGAAAAACTGTTTTTT. Encoded protein: CASGSPGQSATNEKLFF. V usage is TRBV27 and J usage is TRBJ1-4, with 7 positions matching TRBD1. The germline V gene encodes CDR1 MNHEY and CDR2 SMNVEV (reference sequence). The CDR3 covers 17 residues. V lost 8 bases, J lost 0 bases, and 12 bases stayed unmatched.

This chain links TRBV4-2 with TRBJ2-6; 9 nucleotides align to TRBD1. The CDR3 spans 18 residues. Germline CDR1 is LGHNA and CDR2 is YNFKEQ. V dropped 3 bases and J dropped 3; count of bases not matched to a gene: 9. CDR3 nucleotides: TGTGCCAGCAGCCAGTCCGGGACAGGGTCCCTTGGGGCCAACGTCCTGACTTTC. Translation gives CASSQSGTGSLGANVLTF.

The chain employs TRBV7-8 and TRBJ2-7, with 12 bases lining up with TRBD2. V gave up 3 bases and J gave up 6 bases; unmatched junction bases: 6. CDR3 length: 15 residues. Germline V gene data show CDR1 as SGHVS and CDR2 as FQNEAQ. The CDR3 DNA is TGTGCCAGCAGCTTCAGGGGACTAGCGGGTCTCGAGCAGTACTTC. Translated: CASSFRGLAGLEQYF.

The gene calls are TRBV5-1 and TRBJ2-1, with 13 bases matching TRBD2. This CDR3 contains 14 residues. The V and J ends lost 9 bases and 9 bases, in that order; junction bases with no gene match: 9. CDR1 is SGHRS, CDR2 YFSETQ, per germline. Here the CDR3 reads CATTRTSGSVEQFF. CDR3 DNA sequence: TGCGCCACCACCCGGACTAGCGGGAGTGTTGAGCAGTTCTTC.